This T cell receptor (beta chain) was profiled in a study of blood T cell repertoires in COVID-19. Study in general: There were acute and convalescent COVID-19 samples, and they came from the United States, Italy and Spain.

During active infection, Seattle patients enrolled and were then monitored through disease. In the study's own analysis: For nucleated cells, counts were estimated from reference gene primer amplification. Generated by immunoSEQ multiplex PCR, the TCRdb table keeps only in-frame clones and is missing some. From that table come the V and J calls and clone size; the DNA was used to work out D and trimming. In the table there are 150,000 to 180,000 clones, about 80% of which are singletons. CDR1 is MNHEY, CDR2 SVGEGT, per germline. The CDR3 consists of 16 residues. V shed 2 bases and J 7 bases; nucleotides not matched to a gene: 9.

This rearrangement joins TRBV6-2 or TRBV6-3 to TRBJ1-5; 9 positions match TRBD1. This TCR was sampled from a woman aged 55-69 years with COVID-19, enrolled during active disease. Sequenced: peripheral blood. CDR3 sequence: CASSYTGGIGGQPQHF. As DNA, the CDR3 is TGTGCCAGCAGTTACACAGGGGGCATAGGGGGACAGCCCCAGCATTTT.